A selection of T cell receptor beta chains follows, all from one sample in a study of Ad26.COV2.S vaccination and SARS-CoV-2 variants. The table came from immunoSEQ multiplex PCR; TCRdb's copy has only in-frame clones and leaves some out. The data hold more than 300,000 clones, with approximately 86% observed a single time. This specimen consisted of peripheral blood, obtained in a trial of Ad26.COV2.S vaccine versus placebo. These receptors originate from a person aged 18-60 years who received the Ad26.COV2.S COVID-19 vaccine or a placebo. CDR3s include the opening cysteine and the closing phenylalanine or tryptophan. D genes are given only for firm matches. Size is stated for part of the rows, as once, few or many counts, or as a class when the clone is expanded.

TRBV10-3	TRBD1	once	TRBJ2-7	TGTGCCATCAGTGGGACAGGGGCGGACGAGCAGTACTTC	CAISGTGADEQYF
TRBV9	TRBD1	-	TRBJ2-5	TGTGCCAGCAGCAGGACCGGGACAGGGGGAGAGACCCAGTACTTC	CASSRTGTGGETQYF
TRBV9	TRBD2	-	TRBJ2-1	TGTGCCAGCAGCGAGGCCCCGCAGTCTACTAGCGGGAATTTCAATGAGCAGTTCTTC	CASSEAPQSTSGNFNEQFF
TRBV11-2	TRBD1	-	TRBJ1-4	TGTGCCAGCACGGGACAGGGGCAGGAAAAACTGTTTTTT	CASTGQGQEKLFF
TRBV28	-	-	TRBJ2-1	TGTGCCTCGGGGAGCCAGTACAATGAGCAGTTCTTC	CASGSQYNEQFF
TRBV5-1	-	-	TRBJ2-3	TGCGCCAGCAGCTTGGTTACAGATACGCAGTATTTT	CASSLVTDTQYF
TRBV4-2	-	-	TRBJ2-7	TGTGCCAGCAGCCCTGGGACCACCTACGAGCAGTACTTC	CASSPGTTYEQYF
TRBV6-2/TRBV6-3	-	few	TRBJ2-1	TGTGCCAGCAGTTATATTGAGGGCAATGAGCAGTTCTTC	CASSYIEGNEQFF
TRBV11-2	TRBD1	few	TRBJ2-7	TGTGCCAGCAGCTTTGGCGCAGGGGGTTATGACGAGCAGTACTTC	CASSFGAGGYDEQYF
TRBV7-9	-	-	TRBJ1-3	TGTGCCAGCAGGTCAGGGAGAAACACCATATATTTT	CASRSGRNTIYF
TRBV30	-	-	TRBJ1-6	TGTGCCTGGAGTGTACGCAGGAATTCACCCCTCCACTTT	CAWSVRRNSPLHF
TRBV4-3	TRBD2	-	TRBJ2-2	TGCGCCAGCAGCCAGGCGCTAGCGGGGAACACCGGGGAGCTGTTTTTT	CASSQALAGNTGELFF